The 14 T cell receptor beta chains presented below share a single source sample, sequenced in a study of T cells in Graves' hyperthyroidism and ophthalmopathy (dated by TCRdb to between 2018 and 2020). Library construction relied on multiplex PCR. Sequencer: Illumina HiSeq 2000. The TCR beta CDR3 regions were amplified from RNA transcripts. A first-round RT-PCR of the TCR CDR3 used the HTBI primer set with the Qiagen OneStep RT-PCR kit. TCRdb reworked the public reads: Q25 trimming with fastp, MiXCR clone assembly, productive beta chains retained. Entries that share a CDR3 protein sequence are merged under the most common genes and DNA. The sample contains 250,000 to 300,000 distinct CDR3 sequences, approximately 13% of them found a single time. Approximately 7.9% of the sample goes to the ten largest clones. The source material was blood. All receptors derive from a woman aged 40 to 55 with Graves' hyperthyroidism.

This clonotype came up many times. In DNA form, the CDR3 reads TGTGCCAGCAGTACGAGACAGTACTATGGCTACACCTTC. It translates to CASSTRQYYGYTF. This chain connects TRBV6-1 to TRBJ1-2, with D perhaps TRBD1 (5 bases). The germline V and J ends were trimmed by 5 bases and 3 bases, with 10 bases remaining between them. The germline V gene has CDR1 MNHNS and CDR2 SASEGT. The CDR3 sequence is 13 residues long.

This clonotype appeared a few times. This chain links TRBV6-1 with TRBJ2-4; 11 bases align to TRBD2. V gave up 6 bases and J gave up 4 bases; unmatched junction bases: 5. This CDR3 comprises 15 residues. CDR1 MNHNS and CDR2 SASEGT come from the germline V gene. The CDR3 DNA is TGTGCCAGCAGGGAACTAGCGGGAGCGAAAAACATTCAGTACTTC. Translated, it gives CASRELAGAKNIQYF.

Only a few counts were recorded for this clonotype. The chain has TRBV20-1 and TRBJ1-5; perhaps TRBD1 as D (6 bases). The V and J ends lost 0 bases and 5 bases respectively, with 14 bases between them. This CDR3 spans 15 amino acids. Germline assignment: CDR1 DFQATT and CDR2 SNEGSKA (reference sequence). The CDR3 here is CSARDPRTVDQPQHF. CDR3 nucleotide sequence: TGCAGTGCTAGAGATCCCCGGACAGTGGATCAGCCCCAGCATTTT.

This clonotype appeared many times. This rearrangement joins TRBV11-2 to TRBJ2-7; 7 bases are shared with TRBD1. Trimming at V came to 2 bases and at J to 0 bases, leaving 4 bases not matched to a gene. The CDR3 runs to 15 residues. Germline values: CDR1 SGHAT, CDR2 FQNNGV. CDR3 nucleotide sequence: TGTGCCAGCAGCTTATCCGCAGGGGGCTCCTACGAGCAGTACTTC. As protein: CASSLSAGGSYEQYF.

This clonotype was seen ten or more times. This chain connects TRBV10-1 to TRBJ1-3; D gene uncertain. This CDR3 spans 12 amino acids. The V gene lost 3 bases and the J gene lost 3 bases, with 3 bases spanning the gap. CDR1 is WNHNN, CDR2 SYGVQD, per germline (reference sequence). Written as DNA, the CDR3 is TGCGCCAGCAGTGATTATGGAAACACCATATATTTT. Translating gives CASSDYGNTIYF.

This clonotype was observed many times. The gene calls are TRBV2 and TRBJ2-3; 7 nucleotides line up with TRBD1. The V gene end was trimmed by 4 bases and the J gene end by 0 bases; junction bases not matched to a gene: 4. The CDR3 consists of 15 residues. Germline V gene sequence: CDR1 SNHLY, CDR2 FYNNEI. CDR3 in amino acids: CASSVRQGSTDTQYF. As DNA, the CDR3 is TGTGCCAGCAGTGTTAGACAGGGAAGCACAGATACGCAGTATTTT.

This clonotype has only a few counts. This sequence joins TRBV19 and TRBJ2-3, with TRBD2 matching over 7 bases. The germline V gene has CDR1 LNHDA and CDR2 SQIVND (reference sequence). The ends lost 10 bases at V and 2 bases at J; junction bases unmatched: 9. The CDR3 is 14 residues long. The CDR3: CATSELALTDTQYF. The CDR3 DNA reads as TGTGCCACCTCCGAACTAGCGCTCACAGATACGCAGTATTTT. The full variable domain, rest sourced from reference TRBV19 and TRBJ2-3, is DGGITQSPKYLFRKEGQNVTLSCEQNLNHDAMYWYRQDPGQGLRLIYYSQIVNDFQKGDIAEGYSVSREKKESFPLTVTSAQKNPTAFYLCATSELALTDTQYFGPGTRLTVL.

V gene TRBV11-2 combines with J gene TRBJ2-1; 10 positions agree with TRBD2. Germline CDR1 reads SGHAT; CDR2 reads FQNNGV. Trimming cost V 3 bases and J 9 bases; bases outside gene matches: 5. This CDR3 is 14 amino acids long. The CDR3 DNA follows: TGTGCCAGCAGCTTGGGACTAGCGTCACTTGAGCAGTTCTTC. Protein sequence: CASSLGLASLEQFF.

This clonotype came up many times. The V and J genes are TRBV7-2 and TRBJ1-1, with D unclear. V lost 0 bases and J lost 0, with 8 bases in between. Germline CDR1 SGHTA, CDR2 FQGNSA. The CDR3 contains 15 residues. In DNA, the CDR3 is TGTGCCAGCAGCTTAGCAGCAAGCTTGAACACTGAAGCTTTCTTT. Protein: CASSLAASLNTEAFF.

Turning to this clonotype: This may come from a read error, since a much larger clone is one base off. V usage is TRBV12-3 or TRBV12-4 and J usage is TRBJ2-2, with TRBD1 matching 10 bases. There are 15 residues in the CDR3. The V segment lost 8 bases and the J segment 5 bases; nucleotides outside the gene matches: 8. The CDR3 DNA sequence: TGTGCCAGCGGTCGACAGGGGGCGTGGACCGGGGAGCTGTTTTTT. Amino acid sequence: CASGRQGAWTGELFF.

Ten or more counts support this clonotype. This sequence joins TRBV12-3 or TRBV12-4 and TRBJ1-1; the D gene is possibly TRBD1 (5 bases). The V end was cut by 8 bases, the J end by 8 bases, with 12 bases between. The CDR3 totals 11 residues. CDR3 sequence reads: CASQTRGEAFF. In nucleotides, the CDR3 is TGTGCCAGCCAAACCCGGGGCGAAGCTTTCTTT.

This clonotype has at least ten counts. The V call is TRBV10-2, the J call TRBJ2-5; 7 bases are shared with TRBD1. The CDR3 runs 16 residues. V shed 6 bases and J 4 bases; nucleotides not matched to a gene: 14. Germline V gene sequence: CDR1 WSHSY, CDR2 SAAADI. The CDR3 region has the DNA TGCGCCAGCAGACACTCTACTACAGGGGTCGGAGAGACCCAGTACTTC. Its protein product is CASRHSTTGVGETQYF.

This clonotype was recorded at least ten times. This chain connects TRBV3-1 to TRBJ1-1, with 7 bases that match TRBD1. Germline CDR1 reads LGHDT; CDR2 reads YNNKEL (reference sequence). V shed 4 bases, J shed 1 base, and the junction held 3 bases outside the gene matches. This CDR3 spans 14 amino acids. The CDR3 loop reads CASSRRQGNTEAFF. Written as DNA, the CDR3 is TGTGCCAGCAGCCGAAGACAGGGGAACACTGAAGCTTTCTTT.

The rearrangement links TRBV29-1 to TRBJ2-7; 7 nucleotides match TRBD2. The CDR3 is 15 amino acids. The trim removed 6 bases at V and 5 bases at J, leaving 16 bases unmatched. The V gene's germline CDR1 is SQVTM and CDR2 ANQGSEA. For the CDR3, the DNA is TGCAGCGTCCCCCCCGGACAAGAGGGGAGGGACGAGCAGTACTTC. Its translation is CSVPPGQEGRDEQYF.